This is a list of T cell receptor beta chains from one sample in a study of blood T cell repertoires in COVID-19. TCRdb's table, derived via immunoSEQ multiplex PCR, lists solely in-frame clones and lacks some. The sample holds 300,000 to 400,000 clones, 87% seen once. Source material: peripheral blood. These receptors all come from a woman between 50 and 59 years old who had recovered from COVID-19. The CDR3 runs from the conserved cysteine through the conserved F or W. A D gene is named only where the DNA matches it firmly. Clone size, where shown, is once, few, many, or a class for clones that have expanded.

V gene	D gene	clone size	J gene	CDR3 protein	CDR3 DNA
TRBV11-2	.	.	TRBJ1-5	CASSGQINQPQHF	TGTGCCAGCAGCGGACAGATCAATCAGCCCCAGCATTTT
TRBV5-1	TRBD2	.	TRBJ2-3	CASGLASTDTQYF	TGCGCCAGTGGACTAGCCAGCACAGATACGCAGTATTTT
TRBV7-2	TRBD2	.	TRBJ2-3	CASSLAAGGGADTQYF	TGTGCCAGCAGCTTAGCGGCGGGCGGGGGGGCAGATACGCAGTATTTT
TRBV9	.	.	TRBJ2-2	CASSAPTPRGLKLFF	TGTGCCAGCAGCGCCCCTACCCCGAGAGGACTAAAGCTGTTTTTT
TRBV7-2	TRBD2	.	TRBJ2-5	CASSTAGGPALRTQYF	TGTGCCAGCAGCACAGCGGGAGGGCCTGCTCTCCGGACCCAGTACTTC
TRBV19	TRBD2	.	TRBJ2-1	CASSKTSGETYNEQFF	TGTGCCAGTAGTAAAACTAGCGGGGAGACCTACAATGAGCAGTTCTTC
TRBV11-3	TRBD1	.	TRBJ2-2	CASSSWTGNTGELFF	TGTGCCAGCAGCTCCTGGACAGGGAACACCGGGGAGCTGTTTTTT
TRBV9	TRBD2	once	TRBJ2-1	CASSVAGLADLSSYNEQFF	TGTGCCAGCAGCGTAGCGGGACTAGCGGATTTGAGCTCCTACAATGAGCAGTTCTTC
TRBV7-2	TRBD2	.	TRBJ2-5	CASSLESAGGRETQYF	TGTGCCAGCAGCTTAGAATCGGCGGGAGGGCGAGAGACCCAGTACTTC
TRBV7-2	.	.	TRBJ1-5	CASSLVDAQPQHF	TGTGCCAGCAGCTTAGTAGATGCTCAGCCCCAGCATTTT
TRBV30	.	once	TRBJ1-5	CAWQTRENQPQHF	TGTGCCTGGCAAACCCGGGAAAATCAGCCCCAGCATTTT
TRBV9	TRBD1	.	TRBJ2-5	CASSEGQGAMETQYF	TGTGCCAGCAGCGAGGGACAGGGGGCAATGGAGACCCAGTACTTC
TRBV15	.	.	TRBJ1-3	CATSRDRNPGAGNTIYF	TGTGCCACCAGCAGAGATCGCAACCCAGGGGCTGGAAACACCATATATTTT
TRBV7-2	TRBD1	once	TRBJ1-1	CASSQGTGGTEAFF	TGTGCCAGCAGCCAGGGTACAGGGGGCACTGAAGCTTTCTTT
TRBV19	TRBD1	.	TRBJ1-2	CASSIPPGGSGYTF	TGTGCCAGTAGTATACCCCCAGGGGGCTCTGGCTACACCTTC
TRBV9	.	.	TRBJ2-2	CASSVWSSPGSGELFF	TGTGCCAGCAGCGTATGGTCTAGCCCGGGATCCGGGGAGCTGTTTTTT
TRBV6-5	.	once	TRBJ2-7	CASGRGYEQYF	TGTGCCAGTGGCAGGGGTTACGAGCAGTACTTC
TRBV9	TRBD1	few	TRBJ1-5	CASSQGVGNQPQHF	TGTGCCAGCAGCCAGGGGGTAGGCAATCAGCCCCAGCATTTT
TRBV19	.	.	TRBJ1-1	CASSIGTGELTEAFF	TGTGCCAGTAGTATTGGGACGGGAGAACTCACTGAAGCTTTCTTT
TRBV25-1	TRBD1	.	TRBJ2-3	CASSRDRATDTQYF	TGTGCCAGCAGCCGGGACAGGGCTACAGATACGCAGTATTTT
TRBV23-1	TRBD2	.	TRBJ2-3	CASSPVKREGTDTQYF	TGCGCCAGCAGTCCCGTCAAGCGGGAGGGCACAGATACGCAGTATTTT
TRBV30	TRBD1	once	TRBJ2-5	CAWSGQGGETQYF	TGTGCCTGGAGTGGACAGGGTGGAGAGACCCAGTACTTC
TRBV29-1	TRBD1	.	TRBJ2-1	CSVEGQGDEQFF	TGCAGCGTTGAAGGGCAGGGGGATGAGCAGTTCTTC
TRBV27	.	.	TRBJ1-2	CATTGQRGGYTF	TGTGCCACCACTGGACAGAGGGGTGGCTACACCTTC
TRBV4-3	.	many	TRBJ2-1	CASSQDPQSGSPNEQFF	TGCGCCAGCAGCCAAGACCCCCAATCGGGATCCCCCAATGAGCAGTTCTTC
TRBV7-2	.	.	TRBJ2-2	CASSSDTGELFF	TGTGCCAGCAGCTCGGACACCGGGGAGCTGTTTTTT
TRBV10-1	.	.	TRBJ2-3	CASEKGGATDTQYF	TGCGCCAGCGAGAAGGGGGGGGCCACAGATACGCAGTATTTT
TRBV6-6	.	.	TRBJ2-5	CASSSPHAEEGAQYF	TGTGCCAGCAGTTCCCCTCATGCTGAGGAAGGGGCCCAGTACTTC
TRBV28	.	.	TRBJ2-1	CASSLRGGGNEQFF	TGTGCCAGCAGTTTGAGGGGGGGTGGAAATGAGCAGTTCTTC
TRBV28	TRBD1	.	TRBJ1-2	CASSGGTGGTYGYTF	TGTGCCAGCAGTGGTGGGACAGGGGGCACCTATGGCTACACCTTC
TRBV7-2	TRBD2	once	TRBJ2-1	CASSSRRASGRANEQFF	TGTGCCAGCAGCTCCCGGAGGGCTAGCGGGAGGGCCAATGAGCAGTTCTTC
TRBV19	.	.	TRBJ1-3	CASSPDISGNTIYF	TGTGCCAGTAGCCCGGACATCTCTGGAAACACCATATATTTT
TRBV28	TRBD1	.	TRBJ1-5	CASSLQGGQPQHF	TGTGCCAGCAGTTTACAGGGGGGTCAGCCCCAGCATTTT
TRBV19	TRBD1	.	TRBJ1-5	CASSRGPGTGRLQPQHF	TGTGCCAGTAGTAGAGGGCCCGGGACAGGGAGATTGCAGCCCCAGCATTTT
TRBV5-4	TRBD2	.	TRBJ2-5	CASSLNRGGETQYF	TGTGCCAGCAGCTTGAATAGGGGAGGGGAGACCCAGTACTTC
TRBV30	.	.	TRBJ2-5	CAWSVGLQETQYF	TGTGCCTGGAGTGTGGGACTGCAAGAGACCCAGTACTTC
TRBV7-2	.	.	TRBJ1-1	CASSSQANTEAFF	TGTGCCAGCTCCAGTCAGGCGAACACTGAAGCTTTCTTT
TRBV18	.	.	TRBJ1-5	CASSPGGDNQPQHF	TGTGCCAGCTCACCCGGGGGGGACAATCAGCCCCAGCATTTT
TRBV7-2	TRBD1	.	TRBJ2-7	CASSLDNRGGGEQYF	TGTGCCAGCAGCTTAGATAACAGGGGTGGCGGCGAGCAGTACTTC
TRBV9	TRBD1	.	TRBJ1-4	CASSVGTGGPEKLFF	TGTGCCAGCAGCGTAGGGACAGGGGGGCCTGAAAAACTGTTTTTT
TRBV28	.	.	TRBJ1-3	CASSPPVVSGNTIYF	TGTGCCAGCAGTCCCCCGGTCGTCTCTGGAAACACCATATATTTT
TRBV10-2	TRBD1	.	TRBJ1-6	CASSERDRVNSPLHF	TGCGCCAGCAGTGAGCGGGACAGGGTTAATTCACCCCTCCACTTT
TRBV25-1	.	.	TRBJ1-2	CASSEFQGGYTF	TGTGCCAGCAGTGAATTTCAGGGTGGCTACACCTTC
TRBV7-9	TRBD2	.	TRBJ2-5	CASSSTGGLGETQYF	TGTGCCAGCAGCTCAACGGGAGGTCTGGGAGAGACCCAGTACTTC
TRBV30	TRBD1	.	TRBJ1-6	CAWRGDREFSYNSPLHF	TGTGCCTGGAGGGGGGACAGGGAATTCTCCTATAATTCACCCCTCCACTTT
TRBV4-3	.	.	TRBJ1-2	CASSQDWEGLNYGYTF	TGCGCCAGCAGCCAAGATTGGGAGGGATTGAACTATGGCTACACCTTC
TRBV28	.	once	TRBJ1-5	CASSLLPGTGQPQHF	TGTGCCAGCAGTTTATTGCCAGGGACTGGGCAGCCCCAGCATTTT
TRBV4-2	.	.	TRBJ2-2	CASSSGAPTGELFF	TGTGCCAGCAGCTCTGGGGCGCCAACCGGGGAGCTGTTTTTT
TRBV28	.	.	TRBJ1-2	CASSSDTTSYGYTF	TGTGCCAGCAGTTCGGACACGACTTCCTATGGCTACACCTTC
TRBV6-1	TRBD2	.	TRBJ2-7	CASSDGLGSYEQYF	TGTGCCAGCAGTGATGGACTAGGCTCCTACGAGCAGTACTTC